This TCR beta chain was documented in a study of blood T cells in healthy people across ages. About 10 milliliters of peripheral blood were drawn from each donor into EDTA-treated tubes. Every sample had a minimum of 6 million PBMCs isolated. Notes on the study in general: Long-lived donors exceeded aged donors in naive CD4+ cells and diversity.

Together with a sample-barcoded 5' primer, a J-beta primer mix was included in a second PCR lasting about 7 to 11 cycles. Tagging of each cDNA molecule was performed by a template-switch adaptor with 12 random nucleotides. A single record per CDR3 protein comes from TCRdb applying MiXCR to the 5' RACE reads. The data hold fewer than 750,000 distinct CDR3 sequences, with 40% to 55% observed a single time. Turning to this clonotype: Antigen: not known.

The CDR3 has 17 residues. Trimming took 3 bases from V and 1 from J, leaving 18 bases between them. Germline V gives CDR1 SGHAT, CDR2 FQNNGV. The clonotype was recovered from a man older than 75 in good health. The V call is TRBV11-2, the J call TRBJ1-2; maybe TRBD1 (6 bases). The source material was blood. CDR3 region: CASSFGGTGGINYGYTF. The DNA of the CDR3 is TGTGCCAGCAGCTTCGGGGGCACGGGAGGGATTAACTATGGCTACACCTTC.